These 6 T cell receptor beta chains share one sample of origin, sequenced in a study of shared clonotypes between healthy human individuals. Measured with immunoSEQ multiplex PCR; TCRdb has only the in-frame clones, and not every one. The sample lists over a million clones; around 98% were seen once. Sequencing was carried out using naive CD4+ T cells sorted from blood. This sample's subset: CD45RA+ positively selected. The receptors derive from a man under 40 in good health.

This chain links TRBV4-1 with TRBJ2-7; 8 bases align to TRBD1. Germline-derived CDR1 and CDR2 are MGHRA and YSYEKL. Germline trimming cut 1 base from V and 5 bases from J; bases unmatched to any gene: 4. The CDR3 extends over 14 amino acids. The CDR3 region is CASSQGHRGDEQYF. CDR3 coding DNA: TGCGCCAGCAGCCAAGGCCACAGGGGGGACGAGCAGTACTTC.

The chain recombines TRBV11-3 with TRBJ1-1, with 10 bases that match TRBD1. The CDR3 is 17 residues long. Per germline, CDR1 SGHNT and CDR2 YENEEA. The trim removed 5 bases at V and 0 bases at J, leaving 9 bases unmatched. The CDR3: CASSRGQGEGMNTEAFF. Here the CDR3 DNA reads TGTGCCAGCAGCCGCGGACAGGGGGAAGGGATGAACACTGAAGCTTTCTTT.

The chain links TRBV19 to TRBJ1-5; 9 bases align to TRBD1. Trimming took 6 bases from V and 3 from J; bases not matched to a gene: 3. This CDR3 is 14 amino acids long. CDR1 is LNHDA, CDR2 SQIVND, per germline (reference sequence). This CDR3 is CASRGQGINQPQHF. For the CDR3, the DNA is TGTGCCAGTAGAGGACAGGGGATCAATCAGCCCCAGCATTTT.

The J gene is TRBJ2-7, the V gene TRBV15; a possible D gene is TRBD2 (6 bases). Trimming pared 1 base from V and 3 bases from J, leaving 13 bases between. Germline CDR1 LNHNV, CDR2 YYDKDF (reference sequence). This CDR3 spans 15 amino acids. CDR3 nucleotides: TGTGCCACCAGCAGAGGCGGGACTGAGGTCTACGAGCAGTACTTC. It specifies CATSRGGTEVYEQYF. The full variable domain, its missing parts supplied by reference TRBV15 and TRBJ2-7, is DAMVIQNPRYQVTQFGKPVTLSCSQTLNHNVMYWYQQKSSQAPKLLFHYYDKDFNNEADTPDNFQSRRPNTSFCFLDIRSPGLGDTAMYLCATSRGGTEVYEQYFGPGTRLTVT.

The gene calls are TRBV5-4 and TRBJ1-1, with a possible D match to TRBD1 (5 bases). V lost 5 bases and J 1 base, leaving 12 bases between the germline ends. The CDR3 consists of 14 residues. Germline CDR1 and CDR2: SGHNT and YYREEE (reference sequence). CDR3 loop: CASSTQGPNTEAFF. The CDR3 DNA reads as TGTGCCAGCAGTACCCAGGGCCCGAACACTGAAGCTTTCTTT.

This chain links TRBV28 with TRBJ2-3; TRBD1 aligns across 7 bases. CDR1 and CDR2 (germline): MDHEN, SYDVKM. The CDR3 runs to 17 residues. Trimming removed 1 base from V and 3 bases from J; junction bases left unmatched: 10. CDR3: CASSLYSQGVKTDTQYF. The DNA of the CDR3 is TGTGCCAGCAGTTTATACTCCCAGGGGGTAAAGACAGATACGCAGTATTTT.